This TCR beta chain was retrieved from a study of identical twins. Regarding the study as a whole: Some out-of-frame alpha sequences were shared by twins, and these showed excess low generation probability. The more abundant beta clonotypes in cord blood had fewer insertions, and memory repertoires did not show this.

This clonotype was detected only a few times. Its matching antigen is unknown. Only healthy Caucasians were enrolled as donors. V shed 5 bases and J shed 3 bases, with 19 bases lying between them. CDR3 size: 16 residues. Template switching added a universal primer site; cDNA carried unique molecular identifiers. TCRdb reprocessed the 5' RACE reads with MiXCR, giving one entry per CDR3 protein. This table has 500,000 to 700,000 distinct CDR3 sequences, around 7.4% appearing once. The data also belong to a second study, concerning yellow fever vaccine responses in identical twins.

The sample taken for sequencing was PBMCs. This clonotype was sampled from a woman in her late teens or twenties in good health. The J gene is TRBJ1-2, the V gene TRBV12-3 or TRBV12-4, with D possibly TRBD1 on 6 matching bases. CDR3 amino acids: CASSPQQGLGHYGYTF. CDR3 sequence (DNA): TGTGCCAGCAGTCCCCAACAGGGTTTAGGGCACTATGGCTACACCTTC.